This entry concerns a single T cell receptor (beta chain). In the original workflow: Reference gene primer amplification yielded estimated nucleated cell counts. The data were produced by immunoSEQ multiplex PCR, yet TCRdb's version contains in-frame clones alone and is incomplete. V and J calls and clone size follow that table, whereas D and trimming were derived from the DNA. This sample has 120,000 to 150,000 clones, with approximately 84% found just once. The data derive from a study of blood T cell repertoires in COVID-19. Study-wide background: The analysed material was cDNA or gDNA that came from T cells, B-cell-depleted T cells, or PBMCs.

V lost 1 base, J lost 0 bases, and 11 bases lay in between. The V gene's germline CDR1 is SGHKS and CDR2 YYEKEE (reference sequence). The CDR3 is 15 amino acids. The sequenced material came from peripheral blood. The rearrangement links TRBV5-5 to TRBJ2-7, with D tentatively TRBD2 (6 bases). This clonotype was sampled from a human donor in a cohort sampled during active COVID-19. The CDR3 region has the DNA TGTGCCAGCAGCTTGAGGACTATTAACTCCTACGAGCAGTACGTC. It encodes CASSLRTINSYEQYV.